The sequence of this T cell receptor beta chain was determined in a study of T cell repertoires in cytomegalovirus infection. Study-level information: In public TCR beta signatures, there were indications of both CMV infection and matching HLA type.

CDR1 and CDR2 from the germline V gene are LGHDT and YNNKEL (reference sequence). After removal of 5 bases from V and 9 bases from J, the junction contained 12 bases not matched to a gene. The CDR3 consists of 14 residues. From the reads, TCRdb called clonotypes with MiXCR, one entry per CDR3 protein. The sample has about a million distinct CDR3 sequences, under 40% seen once. Remarks on this clonotype: Its antigen is unidentified.

The material sequenced was cultured CD8+ T cells from PBMCs, taken from culture after CMV antigen stimulation. The sequence derives from a human donor in good health (CMV status not recorded). Some clones in this sample may be carry-over from other donors' samples. The chain employs TRBV3-1 and TRBJ1-2; 7 bases align to TRBD1. CDR3 protein: CASSEPGTASRYTF. CDR3 coding DNA: TGTGCCAGCAGCGAACCCGGGACAGCAAGTCGCTACACCTTC. Based on the CDR3 plus reference TRBV3-1 and TRBJ1-2, the full variable domain is DTAVSQTPKYLVTQMGNDKSIKCEQNLGHDTMYWYKQDSKKFLKIMFSYNNKELIINETVPNRFSPKSPDKAHLNLHINSLELGDSAVYFCASSEPGTASRYTFGSGTRLTVV.